The 2 T cell receptor beta chains given below trace back to one sample, sequenced in a study of tumor-infiltrating lymphocytes in primary liver carcinoma. TCR beta cDNA came from around 0.5 ug total RNA, primed with a constant-region primer. Slightly modified ARM-PCR, run as three nested multiplex PCR rounds, produced the TCR beta libraries. Forward primers for TRBV1-TRBV30 and a C-beta reverse primer served the first two PCR rounds, at roughly 10 cycles each. TCRdb re-analysed the multiplex PCR reads in MiXCR, keeping a single row per CDR3 protein. The sample contains tens of thousands of distinct CDR3 sequences, around 80% of which appear only once. DNA and RNA were both co-extracted from about 19-30 mg of bulk tissue that had not been sorted. Sequencing used liver tumor tissue from sampling region 2. Subset given: tumor region T2, inferior pole. Receptor source: a woman aged 25 to 39 with primary liver carcinoma and hepatitis B virus infection.

A word on this clonotype: No conserved phenylalanine or tryptophan is present at the end of the CDR3, so a read error is the likely explanation. The V and J genes are TRBV5-4 and TRBJ2-3; D uncertain. The CDR3 contains 17 residues. From germline, CDR1 is SGHNT and CDR2 YYREEE (reference sequence). The CDR3 sequence is CASSVDGDPPPTYTQYY. In DNA, the CDR3 is TGTGCCAGCAGCGTAGACGGAGACCCTCCACCCACATATACGCAGTATTAT.

As concerns this clonotype: The CDR3 does not end in the conserved phenylalanine or tryptophan, so this is likely a read error. CDR3 sequence reads: CASSSQPRQQYL. The CDR3 nucleotides read TGTGCCAGCAGCTCCCAGCCGAGACAGCAGTACCTC. This rearrangement joins TRBV5-5 to TRBJ2-4, with TRBD1 as a possible D gene (5 bases). Trimming cost V 3 bases and J 13 bases, with 14 bases left between them. The CDR3 is 12 amino acids. The germline V gene has CDR1 SGHKS and CDR2 YYEKEE (reference sequence).